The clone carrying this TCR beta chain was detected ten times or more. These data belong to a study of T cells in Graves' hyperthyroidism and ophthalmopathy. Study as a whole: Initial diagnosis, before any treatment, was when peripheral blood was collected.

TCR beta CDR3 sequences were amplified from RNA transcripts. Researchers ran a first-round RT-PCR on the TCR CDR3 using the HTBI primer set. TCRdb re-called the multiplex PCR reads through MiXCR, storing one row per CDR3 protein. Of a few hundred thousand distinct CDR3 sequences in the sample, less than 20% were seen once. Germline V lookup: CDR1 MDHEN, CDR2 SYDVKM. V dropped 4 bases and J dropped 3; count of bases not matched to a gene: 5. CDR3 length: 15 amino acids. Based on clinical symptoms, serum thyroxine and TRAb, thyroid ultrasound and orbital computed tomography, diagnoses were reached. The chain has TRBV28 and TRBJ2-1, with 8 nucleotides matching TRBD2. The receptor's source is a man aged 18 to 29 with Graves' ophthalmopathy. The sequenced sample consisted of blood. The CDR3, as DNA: TGTGCCAGCAGTTCCCAGCGGGGGCGCTACAATGAGCAGTTCTTC. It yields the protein CASSSQRGRYNEQFF.